These 31 T cell receptor beta chains share one sample of origin, sequenced in a study of PD-L1 blockade in urothelial cancer. Sequencing used immunoSEQ multiplex PCR; TCRdb keeps in-frame clones, though not all of them. The sample yields 45,000 to 55,000 clones, about 85% seen once. Time point: peripheral blood 6 weeks after treatment start. The sequenced sample was PBMCs, obtained around atezolizumab (anti-PD-L1) treatment. All receptors derive from a man aged 45-65 years with urothelial cancer.

This chain uses TRBV27 with TRBJ2-1; 12 bases agree with TRBD1. Losses at the gene ends were 5 bases for V and 7 bases for J; bases not matched to a gene: 6. This CDR3 has 15 residues. CDR1 is MNHEY, CDR2 SMNVEV, per germline (reference sequence). The CDR3 sequence is CASSPGTGGRNEQFF. Written as DNA, the CDR3 is TGTGCCAGCAGTCCCGGGACAGGGGGCCGGAATGAGCAGTTCTTC.

The chain recombines TRBV11-2 with TRBJ2-7; tentative D call: TRBD1 (6 bases). The CDR3 covers 15 residues. The ends were cut back, 2 bases at V and 4 bases at J, with 15 bases in the middle. Germline-derived CDR1 and CDR2 are SGHAT and FQNNGV. The DNA for the CDR3 is TGTGCCAGCAGCTTACATAACAGGGAGCGGTACGAGCAGTACTTC. It specifies CASSLHNRERYEQYF.

This sequence joins TRBV11-3 and TRBJ2-1; D gene uncertain. CDR3 length: 13 residues. V lost 5 bases and J 2 bases, leaving 7 bases between the germline ends. The germline CDR1 and CDR2 sequences are SGHNT and YENEEA. CDR3 amino acids: CASSKTPYNEQFF. CDR3 coding DNA: TGTGCCAGCAGCAAAACACCCTACAATGAGCAGTTCTTC.

V usage is TRBV12-5 and J usage is TRBJ2-4; D is ambiguous. The CDR3 totals 13 residues. V lost 2 bases, J lost 11 bases, and 13 bases lay in between. Germline V CDR1 and CDR2: LGHNT, FRNRAP. The CDR3 DNA reads TGTGCTAGTGGTTTGTCTCCCGCCCAGGTTCAGTACTTC. It yields the protein CASGLSPAQVQYF.

J is TRBJ1-4 and V is TRBV9, with D possibly matching TRBD1 (6 bases). CDR3 size: 15 residues. The V and J ends lost 1 base and 8 bases respectively, with 15 bases between them. Germline CDR1 is SGDLS and CDR2 is YYNGEE. The chain's CDR3 is CASSVRSGVGEKLFF. As DNA, the CDR3 is TGTGCCAGCAGCGTAAGGTCAGGGGTGGGGGAAAAACTGTTTTTT. The full variable domain, rest sourced from reference TRBV9 and TRBJ1-4, is DSGVTQTPKHLITATGQRVTLRCSPRSGDLSVYWYQQSLDQGLQFLIQYYNGEERAKGNILERFSAQQFPDLHSELNLSSLELGDSALYFCASSVRSGVGEKLFFGSGTQLSVL.

The J gene is TRBJ1-2, the V gene TRBV7-2; maybe TRBD1 (5 bases). Per germline, CDR1 SGHTA and CDR2 FQGNSA. The CDR3 spans 13 residues. With 2 bases removed from V and 4 bases from J, the gap between germline ends came to 8 bases. CDR3 region: CASSLHDSYGYTF. The CDR3 DNA reads TGTGCCAGCAGCTTACATGACAGCTATGGCTACACCTTC.

This chain joins TRBV30 and TRBJ1-1, with no clear D. CDR1 is GTSNPN, CDR2 SVGIG, per germline (reference sequence). This CDR3 comprises 14 residues. V was clipped by 0 bases and J by 10 bases, with 18 bases between them. For the CDR3, the DNA is TGTGCCTGGAGTGTAGGCGGGGTGAGTCCGGGAGCTTTCTTT. Translated: CAWSVGGVSPGAFF.

This clone was seen a handful of times. Here the CDR3 reads CASTRGGSGNTIYF. The CDR3 region has the DNA TGTGCCAGTACGCGGGGCGGATCTGGAAACACCATATATTTT. The V gene is TRBV19, the J gene TRBJ1-3; perhaps TRBD1 as D (5 bases). Trimming took off 7 bases at V and 1 base at J, with 11 bases between the two ends. Germline values: CDR1 LNHDA, CDR2 SQIVND (reference sequence). The CDR3 consists of 14 residues.

J is TRBJ2-7 and V is TRBV28, with 7 bases matching TRBD2. The CDR3 covers 12 residues. V shed 8 bases and J 5 bases; nucleotides not matched to a gene: 6. Germline CDR1 MDHEN, CDR2 SYDVKM. This CDR3 reads CASSGGTHEQYF. DNA for the CDR3: TGTGCCAGCTCCGGGGGGACCCACGAGCAGTACTTC.

The chain links TRBV29-1 to TRBJ2-5; 12 nucleotides match TRBD1. The CDR3 totals 14 residues. V lost 5 bases, J lost 5 bases, and 6 bases stayed unmatched. The germline V gene encodes CDR1 SQVTM and CDR2 ANQGSEA. This CDR3 is CSVSWDRGQETQYF. The CDR3, as DNA: TGCAGCGTTTCCTGGGACAGGGGGCAGGAGACCCAGTACTTC. Combining the CDR3 with reference TRBV29-1 and TRBJ2-5 gives the whole variable domain SAVISQKPSRDICQRGTSLTIQCQVDSQVTMMFWYRQQPGQSLTLIATANQGSEATYESGFVIDKFPISRPNLTFSTLTVSNMSPEDSSIYLCSVSWDRGQETQYFGPGTRLLVL.

The rearrangement links TRBV19 to TRBJ1-5; tentative D call: TRBD1 (5 bases). This CDR3 comprises 14 residues. CDR1 and CDR2 from the germline V gene are LNHDA and SQIVND (reference sequence). Trimming cost V 5 bases and J 7 bases, with 15 bases left between them. The CDR3 DNA is TGTGCCAGTAGTTGGCAGGGAAGGGAACAGCCCCAGCATTTT. This sequence encodes CASSWQGREQPQHF.

V gene TRBV7-9 combines with J gene TRBJ2-5; TRBD1 matches 12 bases. Germline CDR1 reads SEHNR; CDR2 reads FQNEAQ (reference sequence). The CDR3 contains 16 residues. The trim removed 4 bases at V and 5 bases at J, leaving 8 bases unmatched. The CDR3 protein is CASSYGTGGFGETQYF. CDR3 DNA: TGTGCCAGCAGCTACGGGACAGGGGGCTTCGGGGAGACCCAGTACTTC.

This clone occurred once. CDR3 coding DNA: TGTGCCAGTAGAATGGCTACGGGCACTGAAGCTTTCTTT. It translates to CASRMATGTEAFF. The chain recombines TRBV19 with TRBJ1-1; no reliable D call. The V and J ends lost 6 bases and 4 bases respectively, with 12 bases between them. CDR3 length: 13 amino acids. The germline CDR1 and CDR2 sequences are LNHDA and SQIVND (reference sequence).

The chain carries TRBV19 and TRBJ2-1; 8 bases are a match to TRBD2. CDR1 LNHDA and CDR2 SQIVND come from the germline V gene (reference sequence). Trimming cost V 6 bases and J 10 bases; bases outside gene matches: 11. This CDR3 has 14 amino acids. In DNA form, the CDR3 reads TGTGCCAGTAGAATAATGAGGGCTAGCGGGGAGCAGTTCTTC. This sequence encodes CASRIMRASGEQFF.

CDR3 coding DNA: TGTGCCAGCAGCGTAGGGAGTCAGTTCAATCAGCCCCAGCATTTT. Residues: CASSVGSQFNQPQHF. The V gene is TRBV9, the J gene TRBJ1-5; unclear D gene. Looked up from germline, CDR1 is SGDLS and CDR2 is YYNGEE. CDR3 length: 15 residues. Trimming shortened V by 0 bases and J by 3 bases, and 10 bases separated the two germline ends. The whole variable domain, filled in from reference TRBV9 and TRBJ1-5, reads DSGVTQTPKHLITATGQRVTLRCSPRSGDLSVYWYQQSLDQGLQFLIQYYNGEERAKGNILERFSAQQFPDLHSELNLSSLELGDSALYFCASSVGSQFNQPQHFGDGTRLSIL.

The rearrangement links TRBV7-9 to TRBJ1-1, with 8 bases fitting TRBD1. CDR1 and CDR2 from the germline V gene are SEHNR and FQNEAQ (reference sequence). The CDR3 loop spans 15 amino acids. The junction had 7 bases not matched to a gene; V was cut back by 1 base and J by 6 bases. The CDR3 DNA follows: TGTGCCAGCAGCTTAGGACAGGGGTTGATCGCTGAAGCTTTCTTT. Amino acids: CASSLGQGLIAEAFF.

This clone was counted between two and nine times. The chain uses TRBV6-5 and TRBJ1-6; 7 bases are shared with TRBD1. The germline V gene has CDR1 MNHEY and CDR2 SVGAGI. The CDR3 consists of 13 residues. Trimming took 8 bases from V and 9 from J; bases not matched to a gene: 7. In DNA form, the CDR3 reads TGTGCCAGCCAGGGGGTGAGTGGTTCACCCCTCCACTTT. This gives the protein CASQGVSGSPLHF.

V usage is TRBV7-3 and J usage is TRBJ1-2, with D perhaps TRBD1 (5 bases). This CDR3 region has 13 residues. Trimming removed 4 bases at V and 6 bases at J, with 12 bases between. Germline V gene lookup returns CDR1 SGHTA and CDR2 FQGTGA. CDR3 in DNA: TGTGCCAGCAGCTCAGACCCAGGGCATGGCTACACCTTC. This encodes CASSSDPGHGYTF.

The V call is TRBV11-2, the J call TRBJ2-2; D gene uncertain. Trimming took off 5 bases at V and 1 base at J, with 11 bases between the two ends. CDR1 SGHAT and CDR2 FQNNGV come from the germline V gene. This CDR3 comprises 15 residues. The CDR3: CASSPDSQNTGELFF. The CDR3 DNA is TGTGCCAGCAGCCCAGACTCCCAGAACACCGGGGAGCTGTTTTTT.

The V call is TRBV27, the J call TRBJ2-2; D may be TRBD2 (6 bases). Germline assignment: CDR1 MNHEY and CDR2 SMNVEV (reference sequence). This CDR3 has 15 residues. V lost 8 bases and J lost 2, with 15 bases in between. CDR3: CASRRGSLNTGELFF. CDR3 bases: TGTGCCAGCCGACGGGGGAGTCTCAACACCGGGGAGCTGTTTTTT.

The V call is TRBV19, the J call TRBJ2-2, with 8 bases matching TRBD2. Germline V lookup: CDR1 LNHDA, CDR2 SQIVND (reference sequence). The CDR3 spans 15 residues. J gave up 7 bases and V 5 bases, and 9 bases lay outside the gene matches. DNA of the CDR3: TGTGCCAGTAGTCCACGGGGGGGGTCTGGCGGGGAGCTGTTTTTT. Translating gives CASSPRGGSGGELFF.

V gene TRBV30 combines with J gene TRBJ2-3, with a tentative D call TRBD2 (6 bases). Germline-derived CDR1 and CDR2 are GTSNPN and SVGIG (reference sequence). The CDR3 loop spans 15 amino acids. Trimming pared 0 bases from V and 2 bases from J, leaving 12 bases between. The CDR3 bases are TGTGCCTGGAGTGTCTTGGGGGGAACCACAGATACGCAGTATTTT. Protein: CAWSVLGGTTDTQYF.

The V gene is TRBV2, the J gene TRBJ1-2; 7 bases fit TRBD1. This CDR3 is built from 16 residues. Germline assignment: CDR1 SNHLY and CDR2 FYNNEI. Losses at the gene ends were 10 bases for V and 0 bases for J; bases not matched to a gene: 14. CDR3 sequence: CATPGQPSGANYGYTF. The CDR3 nucleotides are TGTGCCACCCCGGGACAGCCATCGGGAGCTAACTATGGCTACACCTTC. The whole variable domain, filled in from reference TRBV2 and TRBJ1-2, reads EPEVTQTPSHQVTQMGQEVILRCVPISNHLYFYWYRQILGQKVEFLVSFYNNEISEKSEIFDDQFSVERPDGSNFTLKIRSTKLEDSAMYFCATPGQPSGANYGYTFGSGTRLTVV.

The rearrangement links TRBV18 to TRBJ2-5; 11 nucleotides align to TRBD2. Trimming at V came to 6 bases and at J to 5 bases, leaving 8 bases not matched to a gene. CDR1 is KGHSH and CDR2 is LQKENI in the germline V gene. The CDR3 consists of 15 residues. Written as DNA, the CDR3 is TGTGCCAGCTCTATGGGACTAGCGGACAGCGAGACCCAGTACTTC. Translation: CASSMGLADSETQYF.

This CDR3 is CASSPGTSTNEKLFF. CDR3 sequence (DNA): TGTGCCAGCAGCCCCGGGACATCAACTAATGAAAAACTGTTTTTT. The rearrangement links TRBV9 to TRBJ1-4; maybe TRBD1 (6 bases). The germline V and J ends were trimmed by 4 bases and 0 bases, with 10 bases remaining between them. The germline V gene has CDR1 SGDLS and CDR2 YYNGEE. This CDR3 has 15 amino acids.

The chain recombines TRBV28 with TRBJ2-2; TRBD2 aligns across 13 bases. This CDR3 is 20 amino acids long. V was clipped by 5 bases and J by 3 bases; unmatched bases: 15. Germline V gene lookup returns CDR1 MDHEN and CDR2 SYDVKM. CDR3 residues: CASSQSGLAGLQAHTGELFF. CDR3 bases: TGTGCCAGCAGTCAATCGGGACTAGCGGGATTGCAGGCTCACACCGGGGAGCTGTTTTTT.

This chain joins TRBV29-1 and TRBJ1-4; TRBD1 agrees at 11 bases. Per germline, CDR1 SQVTM and CDR2 ANQGSEA. The V gene end was trimmed by 0 bases and the J gene end by 1 base; junction bases not matched to a gene: 4. The CDR3 has 17 residues. In nucleotides, the CDR3 is TGCAGCGTTGAAGAATGGGGACAGGGGGTAACTAATGAAAAACTGTTTTTT. The encoded protein is CSVEEWGQGVTNEKLFF.

This clone has only one observation. The chain uses TRBV18 and TRBJ1-2; TRBD1 agrees at 8 bases. The germline V gene has CDR1 KGHSH and CDR2 LQKENI. V shed 10 bases, J shed 5 bases, and the junction held 6 bases outside the gene matches. This CDR3 comprises 12 residues. CDR3 in amino acids: CATGQGSYGYTF. The CDR3 DNA follows: TGTGCCACCGGACAGGGATCTTATGGCTACACCTTC.

The V call is TRBV11-2, the J call TRBJ2-1; a possible D gene is TRBD2 (6 bases). CDR1 is SGHAT and CDR2 is FQNNGV in the germline V gene. V was clipped by 5 bases and J by 9 bases, with 14 bases between them. There are 13 residues in the CDR3. The CDR3 DNA reads TGTGCCAGCAGCACGGGGGTGACACGTGAGCAGTTCTTC. As protein: CASSTGVTREQFF.

This sequence joins TRBV11-1 and TRBJ2-7; TRBD1 matches 7 bases. V lost 1 base to trimming and J lost 4 bases; unmatched junction nucleotides: 1. The germline V gene has CDR1 SGHAT and CDR2 FQDESV (reference sequence). The CDR3 runs 13 residues. The CDR3: CASSLGGQYEQYF. The CDR3 DNA is TGTGCCAGCAGCTTAGGGGGACAGTACGAGCAGTACTTC.

This clone showed up just once. The gene calls are TRBV9 and TRBJ2-2, with 11 bases lining up with TRBD2. Germline V CDR1 and CDR2: SGDLS, YYNGEE. CDR3 length equals 15 residues. Trimming took 2 bases from V and 7 from J; bases not matched to a gene: 4. The CDR3 loop is CASSVSGGAGGELFF. The CDR3 DNA reads TGTGCCAGCAGCGTTAGCGGGGGGGCAGGCGGGGAGCTGTTTTTT.